The rows below give T cell receptor beta chains drawn from one sample of a study of blood T cell repertoires in COVID-19. This table comes from immunoSEQ multiplex PCR, and its TCRdb copy is limited to in-frame clones, with some not included. The data show around 230,000 clones, 70% to 85% seen once. Sequencing was performed on peripheral blood. The receptors originated from a woman aged 80 or over with acute or convalescent COVID-19. Each CDR3 is given with its conserved first and last residue. A D gene is named only where the DNA matches it firmly. Some rows have no size entry. The others give once, few or many, or a class for an expanded clone.

>TRBV30|-|TRBJ1-1|TRBD1|13
CAWIQDRGTEAFF
TGTGCCTGGATCCAGGACAGGGGCACTGAAGCTTTCTTT
>TRBV28|-|TRBJ2-2|-|12
CASSLRTGELFF
TGTGCCAGCAGTTTGCGCACCGGGGAGCTGTTTTTT
>TRBV7-8|-|TRBJ1-6|-|14
CASSFSGFNSPLHF
TGTGCCAGCAGCTTCTCCGGGTTTAATTCACCCCTCCACTTT
>TRBV28|-|TRBJ1-1|-|15
CASSPPEGVYTEAFF
TGTGCCAGCAGTCCCCCAGAGGGTGTGTACACTGAAGCTTTCTTT
>TRBV2|-|TRBJ2-7|-|13
CASTTAIHYEQYF
TGTGCCAGCACGACAGCTATACACTACGAGCAGTACTTC
>TRBV28|-|TRBJ1-1|-|14
CASRSGGLNTEAFF
TGTGCCAGCAGGTCGGGGGGCCTGAACACTGAAGCTTTCTTT
>TRBV2|once|TRBJ1-2|-|14
CASSRVPRGYGYTF
TGTGCCAGCAGCCGGGTCCCCCGGGGCTATGGCTACACCTTC
>TRBV28|-|TRBJ1-4|TRBD1|14
CASSSQGAGEKLFF
TGTGCCAGCAGTTCACAGGGGGCTGGTGAAAAACTGTTTTTT
>TRBV5-1|-|TRBJ2-1|TRBD1|15
CASSAWDSSYNEQFF
TGCGCCAGCAGCGCATGGGACAGCTCCTACAATGAGCAGTTCTTC
>TRBV2|few|TRBJ1-4|TRBD1|16
CASRQGQGRTNEKLFF
TGTGCCAGCAGACAAGGACAGGGCAGGACTAATGAAAAACTGTTTTTT
>TRBV30|-|TRBJ1-1|-|14
CAWEKPGLRTEAFF
TGTGCCTGGGAGAAACCGGGACTAAGGACTGAAGCTTTCTTT
>TRBV7-7|-|TRBJ2-7|TRBD1|13
CASSRDRGYEQYF
TGTGCTAGCAGCAGGGACAGGGGCTACGAGCAGTACTTC
>TRBV27|-|TRBJ2-1|TRBD1|15
CASSLNRGLANEQFF
TGTGCCAGCAGTTTAAACAGGGGGCTTGCCAATGAGCAGTTCTTC
>TRBV4-2|once|TRBJ1-4|-|19
CASSQDRRSFTATNEKLFF
TGTGCCAGCAGCCAAGATCGGCGGTCATTTACTGCAACTAATGAAAAACTGTTTTTT
>TRBV3-1/TRBV3-2|-|TRBJ2-1|-|18
CASSQERRGRSSYNEQFF
TGTGCCAGCAGCCAAGAGAGGAGGGGGCGCTCCTCCTACAATGAGCAGTTCTTC
>TRBV5-1|once|TRBJ2-1|-|16
CASSLQVIGYPNEQFF
TGCGCCAGCAGCTTACAGGTCATCGGGTATCCCAATGAGCAGTTCTTC
>TRBV7-2|-|TRBJ2-3|-|15
CASSLDGADTDTQYF
TGTGCCAGCAGCTTAGATGGAGCAGACACAGATACGCAGTATTTT
>TRBV5-4|-|TRBJ2-3|TRBD2|17
CASSLYGLAGGTDTQYF
TGTGCCAGCAGCTTATATGGACTAGCGGGGGGGACAGATACGCAGTATTTT
>TRBV6-5|once|TRBJ1-1|TRBD1|12
CASSPRQGIAFF
TGTGCCAGCAGTCCAAGACAGGGGATAGCTTTCTTT
>TRBV9|-|TRBJ2-2|TRBD1|16
CASSPTGGILAGELFF
TGTGCCAGCAGCCCCACAGGGGGGATCTTGGCCGGGGAGCTGTTTTTT
>TRBV7-9|-|TRBJ2-1|TRBD1|14
CASSQGTGDNEQFF
TGTGCCAGCAGCCAGGGGACAGGGGATAATGAGCAGTTCTTC
>TRBV7-2|-|TRBJ2-7|TRBD2|16
CASSLAYGRGGGEQYF
TGTGCCAGCAGCTTAGCGTACGGGCGGGGGGGCGGCGAGCAGTACTTC
>TRBV2|-|TRBJ1-5|-|16
CASRLQGRGGGQPQHF
TGTGCCAGCAGGCTTCAAGGGAGGGGAGGGGGTCAGCCCCAGCATTTT
>TRBV7-2|-|TRBJ2-7|TRBD2|15
CASSRVRGDAYEQYF
TGTGCCAGCAGCCGGGTGCGGGGGGATGCCTACGAGCAGTACTTC
>TRBV6-5|-|TRBJ2-3|-|15
CASSTGNLGTDTQYF
TGTGCCAGCAGTACCGGGAATCTGGGCACAGATACGCAGTATTTT
>TRBV7-2|-|TRBJ1-6|-|16
CASSFGGAGSAAPLHF
TGTGCCAGCAGTTTTGGCGGAGCTGGGTCCGCAGCACCCCTCCACTTT
>TRBV12-2|-|TRBJ1-2|-|18
CASRLSGTLGCPRYGYTF
TGTGCAAGTCGCTTATCCGGGACACTTGGATGCCCTCGCTATGGCTACACCTTC
>TRBV6-5|-|TRBJ1-1|-|14
CASSYPGGNTEAFF
TGTGCCAGCAGTTACCCGGGAGGGAACACTGAAGCTTTCTTT